This passage covers 30 T cell receptor beta chains from one sample sequenced in a study of identifying expanded T cells in peripheral blood. Sequencing used immunoSEQ multiplex PCR; TCRdb keeps in-frame clones, though not all of them. The table shows 75,000 to 90,000 clones, with about 90% occurring only once. Sequencing input: blood. The receptors come from a person aged 18 to 75 in good health.

The genes are TRBV11-3 and TRBJ2-3; D may be TRBD1 (6 bases). This CDR3 contains 17 residues. V was clipped by 5 bases and J by 2 bases, with 20 bases between them. Germline CDR1 SGHNT, CDR2 YENEEA. The CDR3 DNA is TGTGCCAGCAGCAAGAAAAGACAGGTATACATCACAGATACGCAGTATTTT. Encoded protein: CASSKKRQVYITDTQYF.

The genes are TRBV9 and TRBJ2-3; D not resolved. The CDR3 covers 12 residues. V lost 3 bases and J 3 bases, leaving 5 bases between the germline ends. CDR1 is SGDLS and CDR2 is YYNGEE in the germline V gene. CDR3 DNA: TGTGCCAGCAGCGCCTTGACAGATACGCAGTATTTT. Translating it yields CASSALTDTQYF.

This sequence joins TRBV12-5 and TRBJ2-6; TRBD1 matches at 8 bases. Germline CDR1 and CDR2: LGHNT and FRNRAP. There are 21 residues in the CDR3. V lost 4 bases to trimming and J lost 2 bases; unmatched junction nucleotides: 19. The CDR3 protein is CASGSPVGQVDLPPGANVLTF. The CDR3 DNA follows: TGTGCTAGTGGTTCGCCGGTGGGACAGGTAGACTTACCTCCTGGGGCCAACGTCCTGACTTTC. The full variable domain, rest sourced from reference TRBV12-5 and TRBJ2-6, is DARVTQTPRHKVTEMGQEVTMRCQPILGHNTVFWYRQTMMQGLELLAYFRNRAPLDDSGMPKDRFSAEMPDATLATLKIQPSEPRDSAVYFCASGSPVGQVDLPPGANVLTFGAGSRLTVL.

This clone has only one observation. The chain is built from TRBV6-1 and TRBJ1-5, with D unresolved. This CDR3 is 16 amino acids long. Trimming cost V 0 bases and J 2 bases, with 11 bases left between them. Germline-derived CDR1 and CDR2 are MNHNS and SASEGT. CDR3 sequence: CASSEADFWGNQPQHF. The CDR3, as DNA: TGTGCCAGCAGTGAAGCGGATTTTTGGGGCAATCAGCCCCAGCATTTT.

This chain joins TRBV6-5 and TRBJ1-1, with unresolved D. CDR1 MNHEY and CDR2 SVGAGI come from the germline V gene. The CDR3 is 13 residues long. V lost 2 bases and J 5 bases, leaving 9 bases between the germline ends. The CDR3 protein is CASSYRLGTEAFF. The CDR3 DNA reads TGTGCCAGCAGTTACAGACTAGGTACTGAAGCTTTCTTT.

This clone was found a few times. The J gene is TRBJ1-2, the V gene TRBV7-9; 8 bases are a match to TRBD1. This CDR3 has 17 residues. Germline trimming cut 5 bases from V and 5 bases from J; bases unmatched to any gene: 16. CDR1 and CDR2 (germline): SEHNR, FQNEAQ (reference sequence). Here the CDR3 reads CASSRIIGPGGGYGYTF. CDR3 nucleotides: TGTGCCAGCAGCCGAATCATTGGGCCAGGGGGCGGGTATGGCTACACCTTC.

The chain combines TRBV27 with TRBJ2-7; no reliable D call. The germline V gene has CDR1 MNHEY and CDR2 SMNVEV (reference sequence). Trimming removed 4 bases from V and 9 bases from J, with 16 bases in between. This CDR3 spans 13 amino acids. The CDR3 DNA reads TGTGCCAGCAGTTCCCCCCATTCAGGTCGGCAGTACTTC. This encodes CASSSPHSGRQYF.

The chain's CDR3 is CAWSKRGGRRDTIYF. Here the CDR3 DNA reads TGTGCCTGGAGCAAACGCGGGGGGCGTAGAGACACCATATATTTT. V usage is TRBV30 and J usage is TRBJ1-3, with D possibly being TRBD1 (6 bases). This CDR3 has 15 amino acids. In germline, CDR1 is GTSNPN, CDR2 SVGIG (reference sequence). Trimming shortened V by 3 bases and J by 8 bases, and 20 bases separated the two germline ends.

The V call is TRBV5-1, the J call TRBJ2-1; no definite D call. V dropped 5 bases and J dropped 0 bases, with 12 bases sitting between them. The CDR3 has 15 residues. Germline V gene sequence: CDR1 SGHRS, CDR2 YFSETQ. As DNA, the CDR3 is TGCGCCAGCAGTCTAGACATTAACTCCTACAATGAGCAGTTCTTC. This encodes CASSLDINSYNEQFF.

The V call is TRBV6-1, the J call TRBJ2-2, with 7 bases matching TRBD1. This CDR3 comprises 14 residues. Trimming at V came to 6 bases and at J to 5 bases, leaving 6 bases not matched to a gene. Germline V gives CDR1 MNHNS, CDR2 SASEGT. The CDR3 DNA reads TGTGCCAGCAGGAGTGTCAGGGGGACCGGGGAGCTGTTTTTT. Translating it yields CASRSVRGTGELFF.

The CDR3 bases are TGCGCCAGCAGCCAAGATCTTTTCCGAGGTAATCAGCCCCAGCATTTT. Protein product: CASSQDLFRGNQPQHF. This chain joins TRBV4-1 and TRBJ1-5, with D unresolved. The CDR3 sequence is 16 residues long. CDR1 is MGHRA, CDR2 YSYEKL, per germline. V was shortened by 0 bases and J by 4 bases, with 13 bases between the two germline ends.

V gene TRBV5-6 combines with J gene TRBJ1-4; no clear D. The germline V gene has CDR1 SGHDT and CDR2 YYEEEE. V lost 0 bases and J 6 bases, leaving 9 bases between the germline ends. The CDR3 is made up of 14 amino acids. CDR3 amino acids: CASSLGRSDEKLFF. In nucleotides, the CDR3 is TGTGCCAGCAGCTTGGGCAGGTCTGATGAAAAACTGTTTTTT.

The chain combines TRBV25-1 with TRBJ1-1, with D unclear. The CDR3 has 13 residues. From germline, CDR1 is MGHDK and CDR2 SYGVNS. Trimming cost V 1 base and J 1 base, with 4 bases left between them. The CDR3 region is CASSELTNTEAFF. The CDR3, as DNA: TGTGCCAGCAGTGAATTGACGAACACTGAAGCTTTCTTT.

The CDR3, as DNA: TGTGCCACCAGCAGACTCGGGACAGGGGGAAGCAATGAGCAGTTCTTC. Translated, it gives CATSRLGTGGSNEQFF. This chain joins TRBV15 and TRBJ2-1; 11 nucleotides agree with TRBD1. Trimming cost V 2 bases and J 6 bases; bases outside gene matches: 6. Germline loops: CDR1 LNHNV, CDR2 YYDKDF (reference sequence). CDR3 length: 16 amino acids.

The chain has TRBV7-8 and TRBJ2-3; 11 positions match TRBD2. This CDR3 is 17 amino acids long. Losses at the gene ends were 5 bases for V and 2 bases for J; bases not matched to a gene: 9. Germline V gene sequence: CDR1 SGHVS, CDR2 FQNEAQ. The CDR3 coding sequence is TGTGCCAGCAGCCCCTTACTAGCGGGGGCCCTCACAGATACGCAGTATTTT. The encoded protein is CASSPLLAGALTDTQYF.

The chain recombines TRBV7-6 with TRBJ2-5; tentatively, D is TRBD2 (6 bases). V was shortened by 5 bases and J by 2 bases, with 12 bases between the two germline ends. The germline CDR1 and CDR2 sequences are SGHVS and FNYEAQ. There are 14 residues in the CDR3. The CDR3 DNA follows: TGTGCCAGCAGCGTTGGCGGGATTCAAGAGACCCAGTACTTC. It specifies CASSVGGIQETQYF.

This clone was seen just once. The chain uses TRBV7-9 and TRBJ2-2, with 14 bases fitting TRBD2. CDR3 length: 19 residues. The V segment lost 3 bases and the J segment 1 base; nucleotides outside the gene matches: 7. Germline V CDR1 and CDR2: SEHNR, FQNEAQ (reference sequence). CDR3: CASSFRLAGGLKNTGELFF. Written as DNA, the CDR3 is TGTGCCAGCAGCTTCAGACTAGCGGGAGGGCTGAAGAACACCGGGGAGCTGTTTTTT. Using reference TRBV7-9 and TRBJ2-2 for the parts outside the CDR3, the full variable domain is DTGVSQNPRHKITKRGQNVTFRCDPISEHNRLYWYRQTLGQGPEFLTYFQNEAQLEKSRLLSDRFSAERPKGSFSTLEIQRTEQGDSAMYLCASSFRLAGGLKNTGELFFGEGSRLTVL.

The rearrangement joins TRBV5-6 to TRBJ2-2; TRBD1 is a possible D gene (6 bases). Between the trimmed V and J ends, which lost 3 bases and 3 bases, there was a span of 12 bases. This CDR3 contains 15 residues. Germline CDR1 SGHDT, CDR2 YYEEEE. The CDR3 region has the DNA TGTGCCAGCAGCTATCAGGGGCGGGACACCGGGGAGCTGTTTTTT. Residues: CASSYQGRDTGELFF. The whole variable domain, filled in from reference TRBV5-6 and TRBJ2-2, reads DAGVTQSPTHLIKTRGQQVTLRCSPKSGHDTVSWYQQALGQGPQFIFQYYEEEERQRGNFPDRFSGHQFPNYSSELNVNALLLGDSALYLCASSYQGRDTGELFFGEGSRLTVL.

V gene TRBV27 combines with J gene TRBJ1-1; TRBD1 might be the D (6 bases). There are 13 residues in the CDR3. V gave up 5 bases and J gave up 1 base, with 8 bases separating them. In germline, CDR1 is MNHEY, CDR2 SMNVEV (reference sequence). The CDR3 reads CASSQGQNTEAFF. The CDR3 DNA is TGTGCCAGCAGTCAGGGACAGAACACTGAAGCTTTCTTT.

As regards this clone: One end of the junction does not line up with germline, which may come from a read error. The CDR3 region is CASTLASGGPIQETQYF. The CDR3 DNA is TGTGCCAGCACCTTGGCTAGCGGGGGGCCGATCCAAGAGACCCAGTACTTC. This chain connects TRBV5-6 to TRBJ2-5, with 11 bases that match TRBD2. Germline assignment: CDR1 SGHDT and CDR2 YYEEEE. The CDR3 is 17 amino acids.

V gene TRBV7-9 combines with J gene TRBJ2-7; 8 positions match TRBD1. The V gene end was trimmed by 5 bases and the J gene end by 7 bases; junction bases not matched to a gene: 4. This CDR3 has 12 residues. Germline loops: CDR1 SEHNR, CDR2 FQNEAQ (reference sequence). The CDR3 region is CASSERTGEQYF. The CDR3 bases are TGTGCCAGCAGCGAACGGACAGGGGAGCAGTACTTC.

This clone was detected only once. The V gene is TRBV19, the J gene TRBJ2-7, with 7 bases lining up with TRBD2. Trimming removed 4 bases from V and 3 bases from J; junction bases left unmatched: 6. CDR1 is LNHDA, CDR2 SQIVND, per germline (reference sequence). CDR3 size: 14 residues. CDR3 nucleotides: TGTGCCAGTAGTACTGCGGGAGCGGTCTACGAGCAGTACTTC. This sequence encodes CASSTAGAVYEQYF.

CDR3 sequence reads: CASSRIGNTQYF. DNA of the CDR3: TGTGCCAGCAGTCGAATTGGGAATACGCAGTATTTT. The chain couples TRBV6-6 to TRBJ2-3, with no clear D. Germline-derived CDR1 and CDR2 are MNHNY and SVGAGI (reference sequence). V gave up 5 bases and J gave up 7 bases, with 10 bases separating them. The CDR3 contains 12 residues.

The chain has TRBV9 and TRBJ2-7; weak D call: TRBD2 (5 bases). CDR1 is SGDLS, CDR2 YYNGEE, per germline. The V end lost 2 bases, the J end lost 5 bases, and 11 bases lay between the germline ends. The CDR3 length is 13 residues. The CDR3 DNA reads as TGTGCCAGCAGCGTTGGTTCCGGGAACGAGCAGTACTTC. As protein: CASSVGSGNEQYF. The whole variable domain, filled in from reference TRBV9 and TRBJ2-7, reads DSGVTQTPKHLITATGQRVTLRCSPRSGDLSVYWYQQSLDQGLQFLIQYYNGEERAKGNILERFSAQQFPDLHSELNLSSLELGDSALYFCASSVGSGNEQYFGPGTRLTVT.

V and J are TRBV5-6 and TRBJ2-2; D not certain. The CDR3 contains 14 residues. Trimming cost V 4 bases and J 6 bases, with 13 bases left between them. Germline CDR1 SGHDT, CDR2 YYEEEE. Here the CDR3 DNA reads TGTGCCAGCAGCCTCGGAGAGTTGGCCGGGGAGCTGTTTTTT. Protein sequence: CASSLGELAGELFF.

The CDR3 here is CASSPRGEVAFF. Here the CDR3 DNA reads TGTGCCAGCTCACCACGGGGGGAAGTAGCTTTCTTT. The chain links TRBV18 to TRBJ1-1, with a weak D call TRBD1 (5 bases). The germline gives CDR1 KGHSH, CDR2 LQKENI. V lost 1 base and J lost 10, with 10 bases in between. CDR3 length: 12 residues.

The rearrangement joins TRBV5-5 to TRBJ2-2; D unresolved. The CDR3 consists of 13 residues. Germline CDR1 is SGHKS and CDR2 is YYEKEE (reference sequence). V was pared by 0 bases and J by 6 bases, with 6 bases between. The CDR3 bases are TGTGCCAGCAGCTTGGAAGGGTCCGGGGAGCTGTTTTTT. Translated, it gives CASSLEGSGELFF.

The CDR3 nucleotides are TGTGCCTGGAACCCGACAGGGCGTGAAGCTTTCTTT. Protein: CAWNPTGREAFF. The rearrangement links TRBV30 to TRBJ1-1; 7 bases line up with TRBD1. This CDR3 is 12 amino acids long. CDR1 is GTSNPN, CDR2 SVGIG, per germline (reference sequence). The J segment lost 7 bases and the V segment lost 4 bases, leaving 6 bases of the junction unmatched.

The gene calls are TRBV5-1 and TRBJ1-2, with D possibly matching TRBD1 (6 bases). V was trimmed by 1 base and J by 8 bases, leaving 12 bases between them. Looked up from germline, CDR1 is SGHRS and CDR2 is YFSETQ. This CDR3 region has 13 residues. The CDR3 DNA is TGCGCCAGCAGCTTGACAGGGATGTACGGCTACACCTTC. Translated, it gives CASSLTGMYGYTF.

The rearrangement uses TRBV19 and TRBJ1-5; TRBD1 matches 10 bases. Germline CDR1 and CDR2: LNHDA and SQIVND (reference sequence). V shed 0 bases, J shed 6 bases, and the junction held 8 bases outside the gene matches. This CDR3 contains 17 residues. This CDR3 reads CASSIEGDRGYGQPQHF. The CDR3 DNA reads TGTGCCAGTAGTATAGAGGGGGACAGGGGATATGGTCAGCCCCAGCATTTT.